The TCR beta chain under discussion was sequenced for a study of CD8 T cells in ankylosing spondylitis. This clonotype was counted at least ten times. TCRdb recomputed calls from the 5' RACE reads with MiXCR, one row per CDR3 protein. Of around 130,000 distinct CDR3 sequences in the sample, over 6% were seen once. CDR3 length: 13 residues. From germline, CDR1 is MDHEN and CDR2 SYDVKM. The V end was cut by 6 bases, the J end by 2 bases, with 9 bases between. The genes are TRBV28 and TRBJ2-3; no definite D call. What was sequenced was blood, either unsorted or a sorted T cell fraction (not recorded which). This clonotype was obtained from a male donor with ankylosing spondylitis or in good health (not recorded which). CDR3 region: CASSTGATDTQYF. Here the CDR3 DNA reads TGTGCCAGCAGCACCGGAGCCACAGATACGCAGTATTTT. Variable domain in full (rest from reference TRBV28 and TRBJ2-3): DVKVTQSSRYLVKRTGEKVFLECVQDMDHENMFWYRQDPGLGLRLIYFSYDVKMKEKGDIPEGYSVSREKKERFSLILESASTNQTSMYLCASSTGATDTQYFGPGTRLTVL.